The entry that follows covers one T cell receptor beta chain sequence. A much more abundant neighbour one base away suggests this may be a read error. The iRepertoire nested amplicon-rescue multiplex PCR amplified TCR alpha and beta CDR3s from RNA. TCRdb itself ran the multiplex PCR reads through MiXCR, one entry per CDR3 protein. The sample records under 150,000 distinct CDR3 sequences, around 25% being singletons. V gave up 5 bases and J gave up 12 bases, with 16 bases separating them. The CDR3 totals 13 residues. The V gene's germline CDR1 is SGHTA and CDR2 FQGTGA. These data belong to a study of glioma-infiltrating T cells.

The sequence was collected from a human donor with low-grade glioma or glioblastoma, undergoing nonglioma brain surgery, or in good health (not recorded which). Sequenced material: glioma tissue, nonneoplastic brain tissue, or PBMCs (not recorded which). The J gene is TRBJ2-2, the V gene TRBV7-3; D is possibly TRBD2 (6 bases). CDR3 amino acids: CASSRLLEGQLFF. Written as DNA, the CDR3 is TGTGCCAGCAGCCGATTGTTGGAGGGGCAGCTGTTTTTT.